These 4 T cell receptor beta chains share one sample of origin, sequenced in a study of blood T cell repertoires in COVID-19. TCRdb keeps only in-frame clones here, not all; method: immunoSEQ multiplex PCR. The sample lists 150,000 or so clones; approximately 82% were seen once. The sequencing input was peripheral blood. The origin of the receptors is a woman of 80 years or more with acute or convalescent COVID-19.

A remark on this clone: In the same sample, other DNA sequences code for this CDR3. This chain connects TRBV5-1 to TRBJ1-2, with a weak D call TRBD1 (5 bases). The V and J ends lost 4 bases and 8 bases respectively, with 12 bases between them. The CDR3 has 12 residues. Germline loops: CDR1 SGHRS, CDR2 YFSETQ. This chain's CDR3 is CASSLDRVGYTF. The CDR3 DNA reads TGCGCCAGCAGCCTTGACAGAGTCGGCTACACCTTC.

This chain connects TRBV5-1 to TRBJ1-1; TRBD1 matches at 8 bases. Germline V CDR1 and CDR2: SGHRS, YFSETQ. This CDR3 contains 13 residues. The V segment lost 0 bases and the J segment 11 bases; nucleotides outside the gene matches: 6. Here the CDR3 DNA reads TGCGCCAGCAGCTTGGGAGGACAGGGATCGGCTTTCTTT. Translated: CASSLGGQGSAFF. Full variable domain (remainder filled in from reference TRBV5-1 and TRBJ1-1): KAGVTQTPRYLIKTRGQQVTLSCSPISGHRSVSWYQQTPGQGLQFLFEYFSETQRNKGNFPGRFSGRQFSNSRSEMNVSTLELGDSALYLCASSLGGQGSAFFGQGTRLTVV.

This rearrangement joins TRBV14 to TRBJ1-3; D is unclear. The CDR3 runs to 17 residues. Deletions cut 0 bases from V and 0 bases from J, with 12 bases between. Germline loops: CDR1 SGHDN, CDR2 FVKESK. The CDR3 sequence: CASSQDPGNPSGNTIYF. The CDR3 DNA sequence: TGTGCCAGCAGCCAAGATCCGGGAAATCCCTCTGGAAACACCATATATTTT.

The chain recombines TRBV7-9 with TRBJ1-2; maybe TRBD1 (6 bases). Germline CDR1 and CDR2: SEHNR and FQNEAQ (reference sequence). The CDR3 runs 15 residues. V was cut by 2 bases and J by 1 base, with 11 bases left in between. This chain's CDR3 is CASSLLRTVNYGYTF. DNA of the CDR3: TGTGCCAGCAGCTTATTGAGGACAGTTAACTATGGCTACACCTTC.